A selection of T cell receptor beta chains follows, all from one sample in a study of OX40 agonist ivuxolimab in advanced cancers. Measured with immunoSEQ multiplex PCR; TCRdb has only the in-frame clones, and not every one. Here the sample spans tens of thousands of clones, 88% being singletons. Sequences were derived from CD4+ or CD8+ T cells sorted from blood, sampled in a trial of the OX40 agonist ivuxolimab. The receptor source for this set is an adult with an advanced solid tumor such as melanoma, head and neck, liver or kidney cancer. Both conserved end residues are part of each CDR3. The D gene is left open where the match is weak. Clone size is given for some rows only: seen once, a few or many times, or a class if the clone is expanded.

J gene	V gene	clone size	D gene	CDR3 length	CDR3 protein	CDR3 DNA
TRBJ1-2	TRBV19	NA	NA	13	CAGRTEEPYGYTF	TGTGCCGGACGGACAGAGGAACCCTATGGCTACACCTTC
TRBJ2-7	TRBV5-1	NA	NA	15	CASSLISTGSYEQYF	TGCGCCAGCAGCTTGATCAGTACAGGCTCCTACGAGCAGTACTTC
TRBJ2-6	TRBV30	NA	NA	18	CAWSAAFPTGMGANVLTF	TGTGCCTGGAGTGCAGCATTCCCTACAGGGATGGGGGCCAACGTCCTGACTTTC
TRBJ1-3	TRBV7-9	NA	NA	14	CASSLSFSGNTIYF	TGTGCCAGCAGCTTATCGTTTTCTGGAAACACCATATATTTT
TRBJ2-1	TRBV18	NA	NA	15	CASSLGMRGQGEQFF	TGTGCCAGCTCATTAGGCATGAGGGGTCAGGGTGAGCAGTTCTTC
TRBJ2-4	TRBV18	NA	TRBD1	18	CASSPPGTGAIAKNIQYF	TGTGCCAGCTCACCACCCGGGACAGGGGCGATAGCCAAAAACATTCAGTACTTC
TRBJ2-2	TRBV7-3	NA	TRBD1	18	CASSPPMGQGSNTGELFF	TGTGCCAGCAGCCCTCCCATGGGACAGGGGTCGAACACCGGGGAGCTGTTTTTT
TRBJ2-1	TRBV5-1	NA	TRBD1	17	CASSLALGGQGDNEQFF	TGCGCCAGCAGCTTGGCCTTGGGGGGACAGGGAGACAATGAGCAGTTCTTC
TRBJ1-5	TRBV6-5	few	NA	15	CATGPLGERDQPQHF	TGTGCCACCGGCCCATTGGGGGAGAGGGATCAGCCCCAGCATTTT
TRBJ2-6	TRBV11-2	NA	NA	19	CASSLDFRIGGVGANVLTF	TGTGCCAGCAGCTTAGATTTTCGGATAGGTGGGGTCGGGGCCAACGTCCTGACTTTC
TRBJ2-5	TRBV5-5	NA	NA	13	CASSLTGPETQYF	TGTGCCAGCAGCCTCACAGGTCCGGAGACCCAGTACTTC
TRBJ1-1	TRBV5-1	NA	NA	14	CASSLEGTNTEAFF	TGCGCCAGCAGCTTGGAAGGGACGAACACTGAAGCTTTCTTT
TRBJ2-2	TRBV7-2	NA	TRBD2	17	CASSHTEPGLASGELFF	TGTGCCAGCAGCCATACCGAACCGGGACTAGCTTCCGGGGAGCTGTTTTTT
TRBJ1-4	TRBV28	NA	NA	14	CAVLGTPDNEKLFF	TGTGCCGTACTCGGGACCCCTGATAATGAAAAACTGTTTTTT
TRBJ2-1	TRBV11-3	NA	NA	14	CASSLGRLDNEQFF	TGTGCCAGCAGCTTAGGGAGGTTGGACAATGAGCAGTTCTTC
TRBJ1-2	TRBV25-1	NA	NA	14	CASSEGGLLGGYTF	TGTGCCAGCAGTGAGGGGGGCCTGTTGGGTGGCTACACCTTC
TRBJ1-2	TRBV14	NA	NA	12	CASSPWSDGYTF	TGTGCCAGCAGCCCCTGGTCCGATGGCTACACCTTC
TRBJ1-2	TRBV6-1	NA	NA	14	CASSEVPGNYGYTF	TGTGCCAGCAGTGAAGTCCCGGGAAACTATGGCTACACCTTC
TRBJ2-7	TRBV5-1	NA	TRBD1	14	CASSLLQGAYEQYF	TGCGCCAGCAGCTTGCTACAGGGGGCCTACGAGCAGTACTTC
TRBJ1-2	TRBV18	once	NA	19	CASSPMRGLVGEGNYGYTF	TGTGCCAGCTCACCGATGAGGGGCCTCGTTGGGGAAGGGAACTATGGCTACACCTTC
TRBJ1-6	TRBV7-8	NA	NA	13	CASSLGRGFPLHF	TGTGCCAGCAGCTTAGGACGGGGTTTTCCCCTCCACTTT
TRBJ1-1	TRBV11-2	few	NA	13	CASSYAGRAQAFF	TGTGCCAGCAGCTATGCGGGCAGAGCTCAAGCTTTCTTT
TRBJ2-7	TRBV2	NA	TRBD1	13	CASSGDRGLEQYF	TGTGCCAGCAGTGGGGACAGGGGCCTCGAGCAGTACTTC
TRBJ2-2	TRBV11-3	NA	NA	14	CASSLGQNTGELFF	TGTGCCAGCAGCTTGGGACAGAACACCGGGGAGCTGTTTTTT
TRBJ1-6	TRBV18	NA	NA	15	CASCSSGVNNSPLHF	TGTGCCAGCTGCTCAAGCGGGGTTAATAATTCACCCCTCCACTTT
TRBJ1-2	TRBV15	NA	NA	14	CATSRDGTDYGYTF	TGTGCCACCAGCAGAGACGGGACGGACTATGGCTACACCTTC
TRBJ2-2	TRBV7-3	NA	NA	15	CASSFGTSNTGELFF	TGTGCCAGCAGCTTCGGGACTTCGAACACCGGGGAGCTGTTTTTT
TRBJ2-3	TRBV7-3	NA	TRBD1	16	CASSLLGQGAGDTQYF	TGTGCCAGCAGCTTACTAGGCCAGGGGGCTGGAGATACGCAGTATTTT
TRBJ1-6	TRBV14	NA	NA	15	CASSPTTAWYSPLQF	TGTGCCAGCAGCCCTACGACGGCGTGGTATTCACCCCTCCAATTT
TRBJ1-4	TRBV7-9	NA	NA	16	CASSLVGSVAGEKLFF	TGTGCCAGCAGCTTAGTGGGATCTGTCGCCGGGGAAAAACTGTTTTTT
TRBJ2-7	TRBV29-1	NA	NA	14	CSVEAGVGTYEQYF	TGCAGCGTTGAAGCGGGAGTTGGAACGTACGAGCAGTACTTC
TRBJ2-7	TRBV23-1	NA	NA	18	CASLLLTTLGRCSYEQYF	TGCGCCAGCCTTCTACTTACGACTCTGGGACGGTGCTCCTACGAGCAGTACTTC
TRBJ1-5	TRBV6-6	NA	NA	15	CASTRSGGRDQPQHF	TGTGCCAGCACCAGAAGCGGGGGGCGCGATCAGCCCCAGCATTTT
TRBJ1-3	TRBV4-2	NA	NA	15	CASSQDSYSGNTIYF	TGTGCCAGCAGCCAAGACAGTTACTCTGGAAACACCATATATTTT
TRBJ2-2	TRBV11-3	NA	NA	13	CASSLDGAGELFF	TGTGCCAGCAGCTTAGATGGGGCCGGGGAGCTGTTTTTT
TRBJ2-2	TRBV19	NA	NA	15	CASSMWGVRTGELFF	TGTGCCAGTAGTATGTGGGGAGTTCGCACCGGGGAGCTGTTTTTT
TRBJ2-5	TRBV5-1	once	TRBD1	14	CASSLGDSRETQYF	TGCGCCAGCAGCTTGGGGGACAGCCGAGAGACCCAGTACTTC
TRBJ1-6	TRBV19	NA	TRBD1	17	CASSIRPGQHYNSPLHF	TGTGCCAGTAGTATTCGACCGGGACAGCATTATAATTCACCCCTCCACTTT
TRBJ2-1	TRBV14	NA	TRBD1	15	CASSPGRGLYNEQFF	TGTGCCAGCAGCCCCGGTAGGGGGCTATACAATGAGCAGTTCTTC
TRBJ2-1	TRBV5-1	NA	TRBD1	17	CASSLGGTGSSYNEQFF	TGCGCCAGCAGCTTGGGCGGGACAGGGAGCTCCTACAATGAGCAGTTCTTC
TRBJ1-1	TRBV29-1	NA	NA	11	CSVFRDTEAFF	TGCAGCGTTTTTCGAGACACTGAAGCTTTCTTT
TRBJ2-6	TRBV7-9	NA	NA	18	CASSLKSGGNSGANVLTF	TGTGCCAGCAGCTTAAAATCGGGCGGCAACTCTGGGGCCAACGTCCTGACTTTC
TRBJ2-7	TRBV14	NA	NA	12	CASSQDTGRQYF	TGTGCCAGCAGCCAAGACACGGGACGGCAGTACTTC
TRBJ2-3	TRBV5-4	NA	TRBD2	17	CASSLRLAGSSTDTQYF	TGTGCCAGCAGCCTGAGACTAGCGGGGTCAAGCACAGATACGCAGTATTTT
TRBJ1-5	TRBV19	NA	TRBD1	14	CASSWTGFNQPQHF	TGTGCCAGTAGTTGGACAGGGTTCAATCAGCCCCAGCATTTT
TRBJ1-2	TRBV19	NA	NA	17	CASSPSGGGTGDYGYTF	TGTGCCAGTAGTCCCTCGGGGGGGGGCACTGGGGACTATGGCTACACCTTC